Listed below are T cell receptor beta chains from one sample, sequenced in a study of neurological immune-mediated disorders. TCRdb passed the 5' RACE reads through MiXCR, listing each CDR3 protein once. The sample records about 48,000 distinct CDR3 sequences, roughly 23% being singletons. Material for sequencing was PBMCs. Receptors originate from a woman aged 70-85 years in good health. Each CDR3 is given with its conserved first and last residue. D genes are given only for firm matches. Clone size, where shown, is once, few, many, or a class for clones that have expanded.

D gene: TRBD1
V gene: TRBV6-2/TRBV6-3
J gene: TRBJ1-1
clone size: many
CDR3 protein: CASSRGDTEAFF
CDR3 DNA: TGTGCCAGCAGCAGGGGGGACACTGAAGCTTTCTTT

D gene: NA
V gene: TRBV12-3/TRBV12-4
J gene: TRBJ1-5
clone size: many
CDR3 protein: CASSLGPYSNQPQHF
CDR3 DNA: TGTGCCAGCAGTTTAGGACCATATAGCAATCAGCCCCAGCATTTT

D gene: NA
V gene: TRBV5-1
J gene: TRBJ2-1
clone size: many
CDR3 protein: CASRPLSGSYNEQFF
CDR3 DNA: TGCGCCAGCAGACCCCTTAGCGGCTCCTACAATGAGCAGTTCTTC

D gene: TRBD2
V gene: TRBV7-3
J gene: TRBJ2-1
clone size: NA
CDR3 protein: CASSPGLAGWDEQFF
CDR3 DNA: TGTGCCAGCAGCCCCGGACTAGCGGGGTGGGATGAGCAGTTCTTC

D gene: TRBD1
V gene: TRBV6-2/TRBV6-3
J gene: TRBJ2-7
clone size: many
CDR3 protein: CASSWPGQGRGGSSYEQYF
CDR3 DNA: TGTGCCAGCAGTTGGCCGGGACAGGGTCGTGGCGGGAGTAGCTACGAGCAGTACTTC

D gene: TRBD1
V gene: TRBV25-1
J gene: TRBJ1-2
clone size: many
CDR3 protein: CASSEFSGTGTLNYGYTF
CDR3 DNA: TGTGCCAGCAGTGAATTCTCCGGGACAGGAACTCTTAACTATGGCTACACCTTC

D gene: NA
V gene: TRBV4-1
J gene: TRBJ1-5
clone size: many
CDR3 protein: CASSQEGAHGYEPQHF
CDR3 DNA: TGCGCCAGCAGCCAAGAAGGGGCTCACGGGTACGAGCCCCAGCATTTT

D gene: NA
V gene: TRBV20-1
J gene: TRBJ2-1
clone size: once
CDR3 protein: CSARDSRSVEQFF
CDR3 DNA: TGCAGTGCTAGAGATTCGCGGTCGGTCGAGCAGTTCTTC

D gene: NA
V gene: TRBV12-5
J gene: TRBJ1-1
clone size: many
CDR3 protein: CASGFHHEPEAFF
CDR3 DNA: TGTGCTAGTGGTTTCCATCACGAGCCTGAAGCTTTCTTT

D gene: NA
V gene: TRBV5-1
J gene: TRBJ1-1
clone size: many
CDR3 protein: CASKENTEAFF
CDR3 DNA: TGCGCCAGCAAGGAGAACACTGAAGCTTTCTTT

D gene: TRBD1
V gene: TRBV5-1
J gene: TRBJ1-1
clone size: many
CDR3 protein: CASGDQGAAGTEAFF
CDR3 DNA: TGCGCCAGCGGGGACCAGGGGGCAGCGGGCACTGAAGCTTTCTTT

D gene: NA
V gene: TRBV7-2
J gene: TRBJ2-5
clone size: NA
CDR3 protein: CASSFAREETQYF
CDR3 DNA: TGTGCCAGCAGCTTTGCCAGGGAAGAGACCCAGTACTTC

D gene: NA
V gene: TRBV20-1
J gene: TRBJ2-5
clone size: NA
CDR3 protein: CSAQNRDVFSDQYF
CDR3 DNA: TGCAGTGCCCAAAACCGGGACGTATTTTCGGACCAGTACTTC

D gene: TRBD1
V gene: TRBV5-4
J gene: TRBJ2-3
clone size: many
CDR3 protein: CASSPLSGQLDADTQYF
CDR3 DNA: TGTGCCAGCAGCCCACTATCGGGACAGCTCGACGCAGATACGCAGTATTTT

D gene: TRBD1
V gene: TRBV27
J gene: TRBJ2-5
clone size: NA
CDR3 protein: CASSLLTGTGAGTQYF
CDR3 DNA: TGTGCCAGCAGTTTGTTGACCGGGACAGGGGCAGGGACCCAGTACTTC

D gene: TRBD2
V gene: TRBV5-1
J gene: TRBJ2-7
clone size: many
CDR3 protein: CASSRGTSGSNEQYF
CDR3 DNA: TGCGCCAGCAGCCGGGGGACTAGCGGGAGCAACGAGCAGTACTTC

D gene: NA
V gene: TRBV5-1
J gene: TRBJ2-2
clone size: NA
CDR3 protein: CASSPQDSTGELFF
CDR3 DNA: TGCGCCAGCAGCCCACAGGATTCCACCGGGGAGCTGTTTTTT

D gene: NA
V gene: TRBV29-1
J gene: TRBJ2-1
clone size: many
CDR3 protein: CSVGHGESSYNEQFF
CDR3 DNA: TGCAGCGTCGGACATGGGGAAAGCTCCTACAATGAGCAGTTCTTC

D gene: NA
V gene: TRBV5-5
J gene: TRBJ2-7
clone size: many
CDR3 protein: CASSLGIYEQYF
CDR3 DNA: TGTGCCAGCAGCTTAGGCATATACGAGCAGTACTTC

D gene: NA
V gene: TRBV20-1
J gene: TRBJ1-1
clone size: NA
CDR3 protein: CSAGVTEAFF
CDR3 DNA: TGCAGTGCTGGAGTTACTGAAGCTTTCTTT

D gene: TRBD1
V gene: TRBV29-1
J gene: TRBJ2-7
clone size: many
CDR3 protein: CSVGGGSGYEQYF
CDR3 DNA: TGCAGCGTTGGAGGGGGCAGTGGCTACGAGCAGTACTTC

D gene: NA
V gene: TRBV12-3/TRBV12-4
J gene: TRBJ2-3
clone size: many
CDR3 protein: CASSLVISTDTQYF
CDR3 DNA: TGTGCCAGCAGTTTAGTGATAAGCACAGATACGCAGTATTTT

D gene: NA
V gene: TRBV29-1
J gene: TRBJ2-5
clone size: many
CDR3 protein: CSVVRREETQYF
CDR3 DNA: TGCAGCGTTGTAAGAAGGGAAGAGACCCAGTACTTC

D gene: TRBD2
V gene: TRBV7-6
J gene: TRBJ2-1
clone size: NA
CDR3 protein: CASSLEGLAGFDEQFF
CDR3 DNA: TGTGCCAGCAGCTTAGAGGGACTAGCGGGTTTTGATGAGCAGTTCTTC

D gene: NA
V gene: TRBV5-1
J gene: TRBJ2-7
clone size: many
CDR3 protein: CASSLGSVAGVYEQYF
CDR3 DNA: TGCGCCAGCAGCTTGGGGTCTGTGGCAGGGGTCTACGAGCAGTACTTC

D gene: NA
V gene: TRBV7-2
J gene: TRBJ1-4
clone size: NA
CDR3 protein: CASSLLGVGEKLFF
CDR3 DNA: TGTGCCAGCAGCTTACTAGGGGTTGGTGAAAAACTGTTTTTT

D gene: NA
V gene: TRBV9
J gene: TRBJ2-3
clone size: few
CDR3 protein: CASSGGSRGTDTQYF
CDR3 DNA: TGTGCCAGCAGCGGCGGATCGAGGGGCACAGATACGCAGTATTTT

D gene: NA
V gene: TRBV12-3/TRBV12-4
J gene: TRBJ2-2
clone size: many
CDR3 protein: CASSTGPFNKLFF
CDR3 DNA: TGTGCCAGCAGTACAGGACCCTTCAATAAGCTGTTTTTT

D gene: TRBD1
V gene: TRBV5-1
J gene: TRBJ1-2
clone size: many
CDR3 protein: CASSFSSTGGDYGYTF
CDR3 DNA: TGCGCCAGCAGCTTTTCCTCTACAGGGGGTGACTATGGCTACACCTTC

D gene: TRBD2
V gene: TRBV20-1
J gene: TRBJ2-1
clone size: few
CDR3 protein: CSARESGSRYNEQFF
CDR3 DNA: TGCAGTGCTAGAGAAAGCGGGAGTAGGTACAATGAGCAGTTCTTC

D gene: NA
V gene: TRBV21-1
J gene: TRBJ2-5
clone size: NA
CDR3 protein: CASGPTRGGEQETQYF
CDR3 DNA: TGTGCCAGCGGTCCGACCCGCGGCGGGGAACAAGAGACCCAGTACTTC

D gene: NA
V gene: TRBV5-1
J gene: TRBJ1-6
clone size: many
CDR3 protein: CASSVEGQGLDSPLHF
CDR3 DNA: TGCGCCAGCAGCGTAGAGGGACAAGGGCTTGATTCACCCCTCCACTTT

D gene: TRBD2
V gene: TRBV6-2/TRBV6-3
J gene: TRBJ2-1
clone size: many
CDR3 protein: CASSNGLAGSYEQFF
CDR3 DNA: TGTGCCAGCAGCAACGGACTAGCGGGATCGTATGAGCAGTTCTTC

D gene: NA
V gene: TRBV5-4
J gene: TRBJ2-1
clone size: NA
CDR3 protein: CASSLRRGVDNEQFF
CDR3 DNA: TGTGCCAGCAGCCTCAGGAGGGGCGTCGACAATGAGCAGTTCTTC

D gene: NA
V gene: TRBV12-3/TRBV12-4
J gene: TRBJ2-1
clone size: few
CDR3 protein: CASSLSGRYNEQFF
CDR3 DNA: TGTGCCAGCAGTTTGTCGGGAAGATACAATGAGCAGTTCTTC

D gene: NA
V gene: TRBV5-1
J gene: TRBJ1-1
clone size: NA
CDR3 protein: CASSPQETEALF
CDR3 DNA: TGCGCCAGCAGCCCACAGGAGACTGAAGCTTTATTT

D gene: TRBD1
V gene: TRBV7-9
J gene: TRBJ1-1
clone size: many
CDR3 protein: CASRGQGDSAEAFF
CDR3 DNA: TGTGCCAGCAGAGGACAGGGTGATTCGGCTGAAGCTTTCTTT

D gene: TRBD2
V gene: TRBV10-3
J gene: TRBJ2-1
clone size: many
CDR3 protein: CAISEGISGKYNEQFF
CDR3 DNA: TGTGCCATCAGTGAAGGCATTAGCGGGAAGTACAATGAGCAGTTCTTC

D gene: TRBD1
V gene: TRBV11-1
J gene: TRBJ1-4
clone size: many
CDR3 protein: CASSLGTGFEKLFF
CDR3 DNA: TGTGCCAGCAGCTTGGGGACAGGGTTCGAAAAACTGTTTTTT

D gene: NA
V gene: TRBV5-1
J gene: TRBJ2-3
clone size: NA
CDR3 protein: CASSKYPFSTDTQYF
CDR3 DNA: TGCGCCAGCAGCAAGTACCCTTTTAGCACAGATACGCAGTACTTT

D gene: TRBD2
V gene: TRBV24-1
J gene: TRBJ2-1
clone size: many
CDR3 protein: CATSDPHRPSGPYNEQFF
CDR3 DNA: TGTGCCACCAGTGATCCCCACCGCCCTAGCGGGCCCTACAATGAGCAGTTCTTC

D gene: NA
V gene: TRBV24-1
J gene: TRBJ1-2
clone size: few
CDR3 protein: CATSDTGNYGYTF
CDR3 DNA: TGTGCCACCAGTGACACAGGGAACTATGGCTACACCTTC

D gene: NA
V gene: TRBV29-1
J gene: TRBJ2-1
clone size: many
CDR3 protein: CSVAVRGRVPSSYNEQFF
CDR3 DNA: TGCAGCGTTGCTGTTAGGGGAAGGGTCCCAAGCTCCTACAATGAGCAGTTCTTC

D gene: TRBD1
V gene: TRBV7-9
J gene: TRBJ1-1
clone size: NA
CDR3 protein: CASSSQGETEAFF
CDR3 DNA: TGTGCCAGCAGCTCACAGGGGGAGACTGAAGCTTTCTTT

D gene: NA
V gene: TRBV5-6
J gene: TRBJ2-7
clone size: many
CDR3 protein: CASSPRSGRYEQYF
CDR3 DNA: TGTGCCAGCAGCCCCCGGTCGGGGCGTTACGAGCAGTACTTC

D gene: NA
V gene: TRBV5-1
J gene: TRBJ1-6
clone size: many
CDR3 protein: CASSLEGDGSSPLHF
CDR3 DNA: TGCGCCAGCAGCTTGGAAGGGGACGGGTCTTCACCCCTCCACTTT

D gene: NA
V gene: TRBV5-1
J gene: TRBJ1-2
clone size: many
CDR3 protein: CASSLVTTNYGYTF
CDR3 DNA: TGCGCCAGCAGCTTGGTAACGACTAACTATGGCTACACCTTC

D gene: TRBD2
V gene: TRBV5-1
J gene: TRBJ2-2
clone size: many
CDR3 protein: CASSSGLAGAGELFF
CDR3 DNA: TGCGCCAGCAGCTCGGGACTAGCGGGAGCCGGGGAGCTGTTTTTT